This T cell receptor (beta chain) emerged from a study of shared clonotypes between healthy human individuals. Points from the study as a whole: Having only a few donors restricted how much genetic and exposure-history diversity was captured.

Germline lookup yields CDR1 MDHEN and CDR2 SYDVKM. CDR3 length: 16 amino acids. Trimming left V 5 bases short and J 2 bases short, with 18 bases between. Repertoires were generated with immunoSEQ multiplex PCR, while TCRdb's copy carries only in-frame clones and drops some. The table includes around 320,000 clones, around nine tenths detected once. Concerning this clone: Its antigen remains unknown.

This clonotype was sampled from a man aged 18 to 29 in good health. Sequenced material: memory CD8+ T cells sorted from blood. The sample's subset: CD45RO+ cells pooled with CCR7-negative TemRA cells. The chain combines TRBV28 with TRBJ1-1, with a weak D call TRBD1 (6 bases). CDR3 bases: TGTGCCAGCAGTCTTACCCACAGGGACCTAAACACTGAAGCTTTCTTT. Protein product: CASSLTHRDLNTEAFF.